This T cell receptor beta chain was sequenced during a study of Graves' ophthalmopathy and Graves' hyperthyroidism. Study-wide background: Peripheral blood was gathered at the point of initial diagnosis, before any treatment started.

Germline CDR1 and CDR2: SEHNR and FQNEAQ (reference sequence). The CDR3 is 15 residues long. V lost 7 bases to trimming and J lost 4 bases, with 18 bases between them. Scientists amplified the TCR beta CDR3 regions from RNA transcripts. RT-PCR with HTBI primers came first, then second-round multiplex PCR. In TCRdb, the multiplex PCR reads were re-called with MiXCR into one record per CDR3 protein. The data hold 650,000 to 900,000 distinct CDR3 sequences, with 40% observed a single time. Diagnosis relied on clinical symptoms, serum thyroxine, TRAb, thyroid ultrasound and orbital computed tomography. A word on this clonotype: As yet, its antigen is unknown.

Study conclusions and caveats: Most thyroid clonotypes with frequency above 0.001 were detected in blood too.

The sample was peripheral blood. The rearrangement links TRBV7-9 to TRBJ2-3; a possible D gene is TRBD2 (6 bases). This receptor was identified in an adult man with Graves' ophthalmopathy. As DNA, the CDR3 is TGTGCCAGCACGGAGGGCGGCATCCCCTCAGATACGCAGTATTTT. Protein: CASTEGGIPSDTQYF.